These 4 T cell receptor beta chains originate from one sample sequenced in a study of regulatory T cells in long-lasting Graves disease. Documented time point: newly diagnosed GD, antithyroid drugs for less than 3 months. PBMCs were the source of the RNA used for TCR sequencing. CDR3 regions were amplified by Arm-PCR using iRepertoire HTBI primers to build TCR beta libraries. TCRdb called the multiplex PCR reads again in MiXCR, with one record for every CDR3 protein. Of 500,000 or so distinct CDR3 sequences in the sample, 14% are singletons; the top ten hold over 15%. The sample was also linked to a second study, of T cells in Graves' hyperthyroidism and ophthalmopathy.

The sequenced sample was peripheral blood mononuclear cells (PBMCs), obtained at new diagnosis, from a patient treated with antithyroid drugs. These receptors were collected from a woman between 50 and 59 years old with Graves disease.

The sample holds many counts of this clonotype. The gene calls are TRBV5-5 and TRBJ2-5; 10 bases align to TRBD2. The CDR3 consists of 16 residues. J lost 4 bases, V lost 4 bases, and 10 bases had no gene match. Germline V CDR1 and CDR2: SGHKS, YYEKEE (reference sequence). The CDR3 DNA sequence: TGTGCCAGCAGCCCAGCGGGAGGGTGGGCTGGAGAGACCCAGTACTTC. This codes for CASSPAGGWAGETQYF. Using reference TRBV5-5 and TRBJ2-5 for the parts outside the CDR3, the full variable domain is DAGVTQSPTHLIKTRGQQVTLRCSPISGHKSVSWYQQVLGQGPQFIFQYYEKEERGRGNFPDRFSARQFPNYSSELNVNALLLGDSALYLCASSPAGGWAGETQYFGPGTRLLVL.

This clonotype was seen ten or more times. The chain recombines TRBV7-9 with TRBJ2-3; no clear D. V was pared by 6 bases and J by 0 bases, with 13 bases between. Germline V gene sequence: CDR1 SEHNR, CDR2 FQNEAQ (reference sequence). The CDR3 is made up of 15 amino acids. CDR3 sequence (DNA): TGTGCCAGCAGTAGGCAGTATTATAGCACAGATACGCAGTATTTT. Translated: CASSRQYYSTDTQYF.

V gene TRBV6-1 combines with J gene TRBJ2-1; TRBD2 might be the D (6 bases). This CDR3 is 20 amino acids long. Germline V gives CDR1 MNHNS, CDR2 SASEGT. V dropped 2 bases and J dropped 0 bases, with 23 bases sitting between them. Here the CDR3 reads CASSEHKWGLGSGSYNEQFF. In DNA form, the CDR3 reads TGTGCCAGCAGTGAACATAAGTGGGGACTGGGTTCAGGCTCCTACAATGAGCAGTTCTTC.

Remarks on this clonotype: Lacking the conserved final phenylalanine or tryptophan, this CDR3 likely reflects a read error. Written as DNA, the CDR3 is TGTGCCAGCAGCCTCGCCGGAAACTACGAGCAGTACATC. Its protein is CASSLAGNYEQYI. This rearrangement joins TRBV7-3 to TRBJ2-7, with D uncertain. Germline assignment: CDR1 SGHTA and CDR2 FQGTGA. Trimming took off 5 bases at V and 3 bases at J, with 11 bases between the two ends. This CDR3 is built from 13 residues.